This TCR beta chain stems from a study of T cells in localized non-small cell lung cancer. Produced via immunoSEQ multiplex PCR; TCRdb's table is partial and in-frame only. The table records 20,000 to 25,000 clones, about 87% of them present only once. Notes on the study in general: Because only a single region of the tumor was sequenced, heterogeneity remains possible. Median detection of top 100 tumor clones in adjacent lung was 57 clones.

On this clone itself: What it recognizes is unknown.

Trimming took off 2 bases at V and 2 bases at J, with 9 bases between the two ends. The CDR3 totals 14 residues. Germline CDR1 LNHDA, CDR2 SQIVND (reference sequence). The material was peripheral blood, obtained before any cancer treatment. This rearrangement joins TRBV19 to TRBJ2-5; D not certain. This clonotype was obtained from a male donor aged 60 or older with stage I squamous cell lung carcinoma. CDR3 nucleotides: TGTGCCAGTAGTATATACGGAGTTCAAGAGACCCAGTACTTC. This codes for CASSIYGVQETQYF.